The 10 T cell receptor beta chains given below trace back to one sample, sequenced in a study of T cell responses to AZD1222 COVID-19 vaccine. The method was immunoSEQ multiplex PCR; TCRdb's version includes in-frame clones alone and lacks a portion of them. The sample has 100,000 to 150,000 clones, roughly 90% seen once. This specimen was peripheral blood, taken on day 0 of AZD1222 vaccination. The receptors shown here come from an adult in good health.

V and J are TRBV4-1 and TRBJ2-7; 12 nucleotides line up with TRBD2. The J segment lost 4 bases and the V segment lost 4 bases, leaving 8 bases of the junction unmatched. The CDR3 totals 16 residues. Per the germline V gene, CDR1 is MGHRA and CDR2 is YSYEKL. The DNA for the CDR3 is TGCGCCAGCAGCCGAGAGACTAGCGGGGGCAATTACGAGCAGTACTTC. Amino acid sequence: CASSRETSGGNYEQYF.

The V gene is TRBV7-2, the J gene TRBJ1-2, with a weak D call TRBD1 (6 bases). Germline V CDR1 and CDR2: SGHTA, FQGNSA. The CDR3 has 14 amino acids. V was trimmed by 5 bases and J by 8 bases, leaving 18 bases between them. DNA of the CDR3: TGTGCCAGCAGCACTCCACTTCAGGGGAGCGGCTACACCTTC. This encodes CASSTPLQGSGYTF.

This chain uses TRBV5-4 with TRBJ2-2, with D perhaps TRBD2 (6 bases). V dropped 4 bases and J dropped 1 base, with 14 bases sitting between them. The CDR3 has 16 residues. CDR1 is SGHNT and CDR2 is YYREEE in the germline V gene (reference sequence). The CDR3 reads CASSPGGKRNTGELFF. The DNA of the CDR3 is TGTGCCAGCAGCCCTGGGGGGAAGCGGAACACCGGGGAGCTGTTTTTT.

The CDR3: CASSQEMGRGNTIYF. In nucleotides, the CDR3 is TGTGCCAGCAGCCAAGAGATGGGGAGGGGAAACACCATATATTTT. The V and J genes are TRBV3-1 (or the pseudogene TRBV3-2) and TRBJ1-3; no definite D call. This CDR3 is built from 15 residues. Germline CDR1 LGHDT, CDR2 YNNKEL (reference sequence). Between the trimmed V and J ends, which lost 0 bases and 4 bases, there was a span of 10 bases.

The genes are TRBV11-3 and TRBJ2-6; D tentatively fits TRBD1 or TRBD2 (5 bases each). Looked up from germline, CDR1 is SGHNT and CDR2 is YENEEA. V was shortened by 5 bases and J by 4 bases, with 12 bases between the two germline ends. The length of the CDR3 is 15 residues. The CDR3 DNA is TGTGCCAGCAGCCCTGGGGGACCCGGGGCCAACGTCCTGACTTTC. Amino acid sequence: CASSPGGPGANVLTF.

V is TRBV7-8 and J is TRBJ2-2; D is undetermined. V was trimmed by 3 bases and J by 6 bases, leaving 14 bases between them. From germline, CDR1 is SGHVS and CDR2 FQNEAQ. The CDR3 length is 15 residues. CDR3 sequence: CASSFGPPWSGELFF. CDR3 in DNA: TGTGCCAGCAGCTTCGGACCCCCCTGGTCCGGGGAGCTGTTTTTT.

The rearrangement links TRBV27 to TRBJ2-7; no clear D. The germline gives CDR1 MNHEY, CDR2 SMNVEV (reference sequence). CDR3 length: 13 residues. V was clipped by 3 bases and J by 4 bases, with 10 bases between them. The CDR3 DNA follows: TGTGCCAGCAGTTTGTACGGTTCTTACGAGCAGTACTTC. This codes for CASSLYGSYEQYF.

The sample holds a few counts of this clone. V and J are TRBV18 and TRBJ1-1; 8 nucleotides align to TRBD1. This CDR3 contains 13 residues. The germline V gene has CDR1 KGHSH and CDR2 LQKENI. V lost 3 bases, J lost 7 bases, and 4 bases stayed unmatched. As DNA, the CDR3 is TGTGCCAGCTCACCGGACAGGGAGGTTGAAGCTTTCTTT. Encoded protein: CASSPDREVEAFF.

The gene calls are TRBV6-5 and TRBJ2-5; 8 bases match TRBD1. The germline CDR1 and CDR2 sequences are MNHEY and SVGAGI. The CDR3 consists of 14 residues. The trim removed 8 bases at V and 5 bases at J, leaving 10 bases unmatched. The CDR3 region is CASGRDRFMETQYF. As DNA, the CDR3 is TGTGCCAGCGGCCGGGACAGGTTTATGGAGACCCAGTACTTC.

The CDR3 DNA is TGCGCCAGCAGCCGGACAGGGACCCAGCCCCAGCATTTT. Translation: CASSRTGTQPQHF. The chain is built from TRBV5-1 and TRBJ1-5; 8 bases line up with TRBD1. The CDR3 is made up of 13 amino acids. From germline, CDR1 is SGHRS and CDR2 YFSETQ. V dropped 4 bases and J dropped 7; count of bases not matched to a gene: 4.